Shown below are 27 T cell receptor beta chains from a single sample sequenced in a study of cytomegalovirus exposure and HLA in healthy donors. TCRdb's copy holds only in-frame clones and misses some; the assay was immunoSEQ multiplex PCR. The sample yields about 110,000 clones, roughly 90% seen once. Specimen: PBMCs. The source is a woman aged 25 to 39 in good health and CMV-seropositive.

V usage is TRBV7-2 and J usage is TRBJ2-1; TRBD1 agrees at 11 bases. From germline, CDR1 is SGHTA and CDR2 FQGNSA. The V and J ends lost 6 bases and 8 bases, in that order; junction bases with no gene match: 6. This CDR3 spans 14 amino acids. This chain's CDR3 is CASSRDRGIDEQFF. Here the CDR3 DNA reads TGTGCCAGCAGTAGGGACAGGGGGATCGATGAGCAGTTCTTC.

J is TRBJ2-7 and V is TRBV6-5; D perhaps matches TRBD1 (7 bases). CDR3 length: 15 residues. Trimming stripped 2 bases from V and 3 bases from J, with 14 bases between. CDR1 and CDR2 (germline): MNHEY, SVGAGI. CDR3 nucleotides: TGTGCCAGCAGTTACGGGCCAGGGGGAGGCTACGAGCAGTACTTC. Amino acids: CASSYGPGGGYEQYF.

This chain connects TRBV4-1 to TRBJ2-7; TRBD2 is a possible D gene (6 bases). V lost 1 base to trimming and J lost 0 bases, with 19 bases between them. Germline lookup yields CDR1 MGHRA and CDR2 YSYEKL. The CDR3 is 18 residues long. CDR3: CASSQGYPGGTLSYEQYF. The CDR3 DNA is TGCGCCAGCAGCCAAGGTTACCCTGGGGGGACTCTCTCCTACGAGCAGTACTTC.

V usage is TRBV29-1 and J usage is TRBJ1-1, with a possible D match to TRBD1 (6 bases). The V end lost 3 bases, the J end lost 3 bases, and 20 bases lay between the germline ends. Germline V gives CDR1 SQVTM, CDR2 ANQGSEA. There are 16 residues in the CDR3. This CDR3 reads CSVEVPRGTLDTEAFF. In DNA, the CDR3 is TGCAGCGTTGAGGTCCCCAGGGGTACTCTGGACACTGAAGCTTTCTTT.

The rearrangement joins TRBV18 to TRBJ2-6; D not certain. V was pared by 3 bases and J by 1 base, with 7 bases between. Germline V gene sequence: CDR1 KGHSH, CDR2 LQKENI. The length of the CDR3 is 15 residues. CDR3 amino acids: CASSPVSSGANVLTF. The DNA for the CDR3 is TGTGCCAGCTCACCCGTGAGTTCTGGGGCCAACGTCCTGACTTTC.

The gene calls are TRBV6-5 and TRBJ1-1; no definite D call. The CDR3 runs 13 residues. Between the trimmed V and J ends, which lost 2 bases and 7 bases, there was a span of 11 bases. From germline, CDR1 is MNHEY and CDR2 SVGAGI. In DNA, the CDR3 is TGTGCCAGCAGTTACCGCGGAGGAGATGAAGCTTTCTTT. It is translated as CASSYRGGDEAFF.

V gene TRBV12-5 combines with J gene TRBJ2-1; perhaps TRBD1 as D (5 bases). Trimming shortened V by 7 bases and J by 3 bases, and 10 bases separated the two germline ends. The germline CDR1 and CDR2 sequences are LGHNT and FRNRAP. The CDR3 is made up of 13 amino acids. The CDR3 bases are TGTGCTAGTGCTCAAGGGGACTACAATGAGCAGTTCTTC. It translates to CASAQGDYNEQFF.

The chain carries TRBV30 and TRBJ2-7; D is possibly TRBD1 (6 bases). Germline CDR1 and CDR2: GTSNPN and SVGIG (reference sequence). This CDR3 is built from 12 residues. V lost 1 base and J 4 bases, leaving 8 bases between the germline ends. The CDR3 nucleotides read TGTGCCTGGAGTGACAGGGCGTACGAGCAGTACTTC. Residues: CAWSDRAYEQYF.

The rearrangement joins TRBV20-1 to TRBJ2-1, with D unclear. The V and J ends lost 6 bases and 9 bases respectively, with 12 bases between them. The CDR3 has 11 amino acids. The germline V gene encodes CDR1 DFQATT and CDR2 SNEGSKA (reference sequence). DNA of the CDR3: TGCAGTGCCCTAGGAGAGCCTGAGCAGTTCTTC. Protein: CSALGEPEQFF.

The chain combines TRBV10-3 with TRBJ1-2; 10 positions agree with TRBD1. Germline-derived CDR1 and CDR2 are ENHRY and SYGVKD. Unmatched junction bases numbered 7, after V lost 5 bases and J lost 4 bases. CDR3 size: 15 residues. The CDR3 loop is CAISTGQGGIYGYTF. The CDR3 DNA reads TGTGCCATCAGTACAGGACAGGGGGGGATCTATGGCTACACCTTC.

The chain couples TRBV6-5 to TRBJ2-2; tentative D call: TRBD2 (5 bases). CDR3 length: 16 residues. Germline-derived CDR1 and CDR2 are MNHEY and SVGAGI. The V end was cut by 2 bases, the J end by 3 bases, with 13 bases between. The CDR3, as DNA: TGTGCCAGCAGTTACATGAGCGGCCCTGACACCGGGGAGCTGTTTTTT. Its protein product is CASSYMSGPDTGELFF.

The chain recombines TRBV6-5 with TRBJ2-5, with D unclear. Trimming took off 7 bases at V and 3 bases at J, with 15 bases between the two ends. CDR3 length: 14 amino acids. CDR1 is MNHEY and CDR2 is SVGAGI in the germline V gene. CDR3 residues: CASTEAGAKETQYF. The CDR3 DNA reads as TGTGCCAGCACTGAGGCCGGAGCAAAAGAGACCCAGTACTTC.

The J gene is TRBJ2-7, the V gene TRBV2, with D possibly matching TRBD1 (5 bases). Per germline, CDR1 SNHLY and CDR2 FYNNEI. The CDR3 is 15 amino acids. Trimming took 3 bases from V and 0 from J, leaving 12 bases between them. CDR3 amino acids: CASSETGRASYEQYF. The CDR3, as DNA: TGTGCCAGCAGTGAGACCGGCAGGGCCTCCTACGAGCAGTACTTC.

This sequence joins TRBV7-5 and TRBJ2-5; the D call of TRBD1 is as the table states it, not checked on the DNA. TRBV7-5 is shown as a pseudogene. The CDR3 is made up of 13 amino acids. The CDR3 protein is CVRSSGSQETQYF. CDR3 nucleotide sequence: TGTGTCAGAAGCTCAGGATCCCAAGAGACCCAGTACTTC.

J is TRBJ2-1 and V is TRBV4-1; 14 nucleotides agree with TRBD2. The germline gives CDR1 MGHRA, CDR2 YSYEKL. After removal of 4 bases from V and 7 bases from J, the junction contained 12 bases not matched to a gene. The CDR3 loop spans 18 amino acids. CDR3 in DNA: TGCGCCAGCAGCCCGGGACTAGCGGGAGATAAATTTTGGAATGAGCAGTTCTTC. This sequence encodes CASSPGLAGDKFWNEQFF.

The chain joins TRBV30 to TRBJ2-3, with 15 bases lining up with TRBD2. Looked up from germline, CDR1 is GTSNPN and CDR2 is SVGIG (reference sequence). The CDR3 runs to 16 residues. The V gene end was trimmed by 3 bases and the J gene end by 4 bases; junction bases not matched to a gene: 5. The CDR3 loop is CAWSRGLAGGSDTQYF. In DNA form, the CDR3 reads TGTGCCTGGAGCCGGGGACTAGCGGGAGGTTCAGATACGCAGTATTTT.

The genes are TRBV7-9 and TRBJ2-3; 9 bases align to TRBD1. This CDR3 contains 16 residues. J lost 4 bases, V lost 2 bases, and 7 bases had no gene match. CDR1 SEHNR and CDR2 FQNEAQ come from the germline V gene (reference sequence). CDR3 DNA sequence: TGTGCCAGCAGCTTAATGAATACAGGGGGCGCAGATACGCAGTATTTT. Amino acid sequence: CASSLMNTGGADTQYF.

The J gene is TRBJ2-1, the V gene TRBV9; 9 bases fit TRBD2. This CDR3 spans 15 amino acids. Germline V gives CDR1 SGDLS, CDR2 YYNGEE. V was pared by 0 bases and J by 10 bases, with 8 bases of the junction left unmatched. As DNA, the CDR3 is TGTGCCAGCAGCGTAGATATTAGCGGGAGAGGGGAGCAGTTCTTC. Translated: CASSVDISGRGEQFF.

The chain is built from TRBV7-2 and TRBJ1-2, with D maybe TRBD1 (5 bases). The CDR3 extends over 15 amino acids. The V and J ends lost 5 bases and 1 base respectively, with 14 bases between them. CDR1 is SGHTA, CDR2 FQGNSA, per germline. The CDR3 region is CASSESGGGNYGYTF. DNA of the CDR3: TGTGCCAGCAGCGAATCCGGGGGGGGTAACTATGGCTACACCTTC.

The rearrangement joins TRBV10-2 to TRBJ2-1; TRBD2 agrees at 8 bases. Germline values: CDR1 WSHSY, CDR2 SAAADI. Losses at the gene ends were 2 bases for V and 3 bases for J; bases not matched to a gene: 3. The CDR3 extends over 15 amino acids. Here the CDR3 reads CASSETSGHYNEQFF. DNA for the CDR3: TGCGCCAGCAGTGAGACTAGCGGACACTACAATGAGCAGTTCTTC.

V and J are TRBV11-2 and TRBJ2-3; 11 nucleotides match TRBD2. The CDR3 is made up of 15 amino acids. J lost 4 bases, V lost 5 bases, and 5 bases had no gene match. Germline assignment: CDR1 SGHAT and CDR2 FQNNGV. The CDR3 loop is CASSPLAGGPDTQYF. The CDR3 DNA sequence: TGTGCCAGCAGCCCTCTAGCGGGGGGCCCAGATACGCAGTATTTT.

V gene TRBV7-8 combines with J gene TRBJ1-1; TRBD1 matches 7 bases. CDR3 length equals 14 residues. CDR1 SGHVS and CDR2 FQNEAQ come from the germline V gene. Trimming cost V 1 base and J 4 bases; bases outside gene matches: 3. The chain's CDR3 is CASSLGRGATEAFF. CDR3 DNA: TGTGCCAGCAGCTTAGGCAGGGGGGCCACTGAAGCTTTCTTT.

The V call is TRBV4-2, the J call TRBJ2-5; TRBD2 matches at 13 bases. V was clipped by 1 base and J by 2 bases; unmatched bases: 10. The germline CDR1 and CDR2 sequences are LGHNA and YNFKEQ. CDR3 length: 19 amino acids. This CDR3 is CASSQGTSGSPAWQETQYF. For the CDR3, the DNA is TGTGCCAGCAGCCAAGGGACTAGCGGGAGCCCGGCGTGGCAAGAGACCCAGTACTTC.

J is TRBJ2-1 and V is TRBV5-1, with TRBD2 matching over 7 bases. V gave up 4 bases and J gave up 6 bases; unmatched junction bases: 4. Germline values: CDR1 SGHRS, CDR2 YFSETQ. The CDR3 length is 13 residues. The DNA of the CDR3 is TGCGCCAGCAGCCCGACTAGCAGCAATGAGCAGTTCTTC. Its translation: CASSPTSSNEQFF.

The chain uses TRBV15 and TRBJ2-7, with 8 bases identical to TRBD2. The germline CDR1 and CDR2 sequences are LNHNV and YYDKDF (reference sequence). CDR3 length: 15 residues. Trimming removed 4 bases from V and 5 bases from J; junction bases left unmatched: 10. The CDR3 here is CATSTYGGGGDEQYF. In nucleotides, the CDR3 is TGTGCCACCAGCACCTACGGGGGGGGCGGCGACGAGCAGTACTTC.

The genes are TRBV14 and TRBJ2-7, with D possibly TRBD2 on 6 matching bases. This CDR3 region has 13 residues. V was cut by 0 bases and J by 5 bases, with 8 bases left in between. From germline, CDR1 is SGHDN and CDR2 FVKESK. The DNA for the CDR3 is TGTGCCAGCAGCCAAGATCCGGGGGACGAGCAGTACTTC. Translated, it gives CASSQDPGDEQYF. The whole variable domain, filled in from reference TRBV14 and TRBJ2-7, reads EAGVTQFPSHSVIEKGQTVTLRCDPISGHDNLYWYRRVMGKEIKFLLHFVKESKQDESGMPNNRFLAERTGGTYSTLKVQPAELEDSGVYFCASSQDPGDEQYFGPGTRLTVT.

This clone was observed once. The chain has TRBV6-6 and TRBJ1-6, with TRBD1 as a possible D gene (5 bases). Germline lookup yields CDR1 MNHNY and CDR2 SVGAGI (reference sequence). The CDR3 totals 14 residues. Trimming stripped 4 bases from V and 11 bases from J, with 15 bases between. CDR3 nucleotides: TGTGCCAGCAGTTCCCGGGACTACCAGGCACCCCTCCACTTT. Translating it yields CASSSRDYQAPLHF.